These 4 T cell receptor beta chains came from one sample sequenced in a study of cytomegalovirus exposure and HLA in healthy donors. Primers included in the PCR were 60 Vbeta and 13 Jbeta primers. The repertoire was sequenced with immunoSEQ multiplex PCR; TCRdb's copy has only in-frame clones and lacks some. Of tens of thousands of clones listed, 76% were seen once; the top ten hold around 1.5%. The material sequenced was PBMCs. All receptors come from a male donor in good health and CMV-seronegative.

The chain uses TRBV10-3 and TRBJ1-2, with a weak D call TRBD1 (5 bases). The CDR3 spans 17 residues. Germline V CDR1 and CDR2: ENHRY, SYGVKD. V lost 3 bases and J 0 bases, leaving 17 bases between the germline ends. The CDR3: CAISELGLITSNYGYTF. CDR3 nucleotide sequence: TGTGCCATCAGTGAATTGGGACTGATCACCTCTAACTATGGCTACACCTTC.

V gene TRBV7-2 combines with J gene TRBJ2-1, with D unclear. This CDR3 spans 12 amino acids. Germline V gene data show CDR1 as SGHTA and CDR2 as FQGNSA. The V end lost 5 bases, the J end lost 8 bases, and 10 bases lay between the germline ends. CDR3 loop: CASSIPSDEQFF. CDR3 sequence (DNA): TGTGCCAGCAGCATCCCATCGGATGAGCAGTTCTTC.

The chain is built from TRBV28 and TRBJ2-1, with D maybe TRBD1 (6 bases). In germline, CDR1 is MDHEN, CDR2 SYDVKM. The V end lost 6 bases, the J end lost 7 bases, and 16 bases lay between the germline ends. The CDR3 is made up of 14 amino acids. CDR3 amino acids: CASSYPIQGNEQFF. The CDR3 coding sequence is TGTGCCAGCAGCTATCCCATCCAGGGGAATGAGCAGTTCTTC.

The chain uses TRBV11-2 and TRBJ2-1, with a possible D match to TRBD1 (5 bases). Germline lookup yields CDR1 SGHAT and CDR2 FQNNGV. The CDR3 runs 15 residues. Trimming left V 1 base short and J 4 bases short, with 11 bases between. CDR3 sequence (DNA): TGTGCCAGCAGCTTAGGGGGCACAATTTACAATGAGCAGTTCTTC. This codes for CASSLGGTIYNEQFF.